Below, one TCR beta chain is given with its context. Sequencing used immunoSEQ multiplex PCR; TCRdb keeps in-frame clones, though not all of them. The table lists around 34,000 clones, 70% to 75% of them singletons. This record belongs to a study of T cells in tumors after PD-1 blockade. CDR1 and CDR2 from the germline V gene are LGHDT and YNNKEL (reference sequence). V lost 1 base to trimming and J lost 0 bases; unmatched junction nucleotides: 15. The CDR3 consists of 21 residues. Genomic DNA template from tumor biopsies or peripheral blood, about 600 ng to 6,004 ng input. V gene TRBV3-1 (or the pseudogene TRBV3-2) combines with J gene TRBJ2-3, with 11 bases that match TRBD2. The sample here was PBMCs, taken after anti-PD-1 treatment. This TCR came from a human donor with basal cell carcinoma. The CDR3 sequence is CASSQVLGASGGKTSTDTQYF. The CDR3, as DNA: TGTGCCAGCAGCCAAGTGTTAGGGGCTAGCGGGGGGAAGACGAGCACAGATACGCAGTATTTT.